What follows is one TCR beta chain and its context. V dropped 5 bases and J dropped 1; count of bases not matched to a gene: 11. CDR1 SNHLY and CDR2 FYNNEI come from the germline V gene. This CDR3 comprises 17 residues. This specimen comes from a study of T cells in tumors after PD-1 blockade. For the study at large: Excluded were patients with checkpoint blockade, immunosuppressants, or radiotherapy or other anti-cancer therapy within 4 weeks.

Data came from immunoSEQ multiplex PCR; TCRdb stores just in-frame clones and leaves some out. This sample has about 10,000 clones, with approximately 61% found just once. Material: tumor tissue, obtained after anti-PD-1 treatment. The chain employs TRBV2 and TRBJ2-5; 9 bases match TRBD2. The receptor was derived from a human donor with basal cell carcinoma. CDR3 sequence reads: CASSRPSGTDFQETQYF. CDR3 in DNA: TGTGCCAGCAGTAGACCTAGCGGGACAGATTTCCAAGAGACCCAGTACTTC.